This T cell receptor (beta chain) was found in a study of blood T cell repertoires in COVID-19. Overall study: T cells, B-cell-depleted T cells, or PBMCs supplied cDNA or gDNA.

Trimming removed 1 base at V and 2 bases at J, with 21 bases between. The CDR3 runs to 18 residues. The germline V gene encodes CDR1 LGHDT and CDR2 YNNKEL (reference sequence). Using immunoSEQ multiplex PCR, the repertoire was profiled, and TCRdb retains in-frame clones only, with some absent. Among about 220,000 clones, around 80% were seen once, and the ten largest hold about 2.3%. Sequenced material: peripheral blood. This sequence originates from a man aged 40-49 years who had recovered from COVID-19. The chain combines TRBV3-1 (or the pseudogene TRBV3-2) with TRBJ2-7; D perhaps matches TRBD2 (5 bases). CDR3 in DNA: TGTGCCAGCAGCCAAGGTTATCTGCGGGTGTTAGGGACCTACGAGCAGTACTTC. Protein sequence: CASSQGYLRVLGTYEQYF.